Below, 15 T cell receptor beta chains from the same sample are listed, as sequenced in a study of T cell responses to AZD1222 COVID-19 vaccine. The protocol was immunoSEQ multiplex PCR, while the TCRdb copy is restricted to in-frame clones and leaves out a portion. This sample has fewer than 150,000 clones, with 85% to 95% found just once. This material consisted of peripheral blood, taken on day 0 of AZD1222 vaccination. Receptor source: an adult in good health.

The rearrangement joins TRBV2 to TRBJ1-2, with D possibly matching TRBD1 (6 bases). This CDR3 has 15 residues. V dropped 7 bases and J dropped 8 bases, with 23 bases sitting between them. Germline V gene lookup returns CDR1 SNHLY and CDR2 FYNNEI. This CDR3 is CASTGGQGIRRGYTF. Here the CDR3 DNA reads TGTGCCAGCACTGGAGGGCAGGGGATTAGAAGGGGCTACACCTTC.

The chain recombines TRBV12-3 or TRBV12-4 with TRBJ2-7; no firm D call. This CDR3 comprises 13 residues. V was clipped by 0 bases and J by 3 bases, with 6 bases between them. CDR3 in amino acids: CASSLANLYEQYF. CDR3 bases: TGTGCCAGCAGTTTAGCGAACCTCTACGAGCAGTACTTC.

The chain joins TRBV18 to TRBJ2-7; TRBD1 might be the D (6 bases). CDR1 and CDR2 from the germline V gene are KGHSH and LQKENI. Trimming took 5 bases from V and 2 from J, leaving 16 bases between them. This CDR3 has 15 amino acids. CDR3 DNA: TGTGCCAGCTCATCGGACAGAACAAACCCCTACGAGCAGTACTTC. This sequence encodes CASSSDRTNPYEQYF.

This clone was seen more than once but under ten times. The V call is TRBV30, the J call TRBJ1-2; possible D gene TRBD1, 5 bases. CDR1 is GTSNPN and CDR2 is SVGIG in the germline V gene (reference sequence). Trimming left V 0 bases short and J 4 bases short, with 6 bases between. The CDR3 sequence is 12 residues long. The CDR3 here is CAWSVGGYGYTF. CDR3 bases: TGTGCCTGGAGTGTTGGGGGCTATGGCTACACCTTC.

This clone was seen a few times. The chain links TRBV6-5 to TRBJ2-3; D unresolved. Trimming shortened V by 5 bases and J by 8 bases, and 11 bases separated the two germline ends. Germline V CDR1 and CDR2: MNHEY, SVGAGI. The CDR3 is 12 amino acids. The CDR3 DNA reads TGTGCCAGCAGTCCCTCCTCCGGTACGCAGTATTTT. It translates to CASSPSSGTQYF.

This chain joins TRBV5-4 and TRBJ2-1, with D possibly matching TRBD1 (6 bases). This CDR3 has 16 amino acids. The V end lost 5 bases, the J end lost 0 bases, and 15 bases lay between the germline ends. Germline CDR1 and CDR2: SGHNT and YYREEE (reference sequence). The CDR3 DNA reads TGTGCCAGCAGTAATGGGGGCCTGAGCTCCTACAATGAGCAGTTCTTC. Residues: CASSNGGLSSYNEQFF.

In nucleotides, the CDR3 is TGCAGCGTTAAGGGGGAGGGCAATCAGCCCCAGCATTTT. Translation: CSVKGEGNQPQHF. This sequence joins TRBV29-1 and TRBJ1-5; D perhaps matches TRBD1 (6 bases). Germline CDR1 reads SQVTM; CDR2 reads ANQGSEA. V lost 5 bases and J 2 bases, leaving 10 bases between the germline ends. This CDR3 has 13 amino acids.

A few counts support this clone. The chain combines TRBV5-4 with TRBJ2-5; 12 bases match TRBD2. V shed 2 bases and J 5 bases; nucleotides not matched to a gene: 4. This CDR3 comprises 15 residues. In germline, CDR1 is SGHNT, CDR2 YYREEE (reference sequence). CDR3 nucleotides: TGTGCCAGCAGCTTCCTAGCGGGGGGGCGGGAGACCCAGTACTTC. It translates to CASSFLAGGRETQYF.

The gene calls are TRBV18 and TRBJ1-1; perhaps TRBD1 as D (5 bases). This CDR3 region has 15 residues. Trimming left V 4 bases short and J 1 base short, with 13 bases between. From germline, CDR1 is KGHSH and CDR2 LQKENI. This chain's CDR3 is CASSQARAGNTEAFF. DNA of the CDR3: TGTGCCAGCTCACAGGCCAGGGCAGGGAACACTGAAGCTTTCTTT.

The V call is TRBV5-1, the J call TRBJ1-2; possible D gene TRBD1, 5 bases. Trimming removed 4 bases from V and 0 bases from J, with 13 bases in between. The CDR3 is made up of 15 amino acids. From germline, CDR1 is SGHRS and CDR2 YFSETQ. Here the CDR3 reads CASSAGTDPNYGYTF. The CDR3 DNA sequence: TGCGCCAGCAGCGCCGGGACGGATCCTAACTATGGCTACACCTTC.

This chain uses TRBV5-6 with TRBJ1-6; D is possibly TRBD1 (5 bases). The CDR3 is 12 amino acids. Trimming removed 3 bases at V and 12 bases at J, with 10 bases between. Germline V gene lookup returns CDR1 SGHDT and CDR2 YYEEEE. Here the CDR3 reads CASSSLGGPLHF. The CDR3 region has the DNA TGTGCCAGCAGCTCCCTTGGGGGACCCCTCCACTTT.

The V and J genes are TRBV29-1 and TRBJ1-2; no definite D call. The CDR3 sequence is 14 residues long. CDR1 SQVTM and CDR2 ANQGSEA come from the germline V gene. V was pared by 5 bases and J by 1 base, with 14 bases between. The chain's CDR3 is CSVNGLSFNYGYTF. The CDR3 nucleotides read TGCAGCGTTAATGGATTATCTTTTAACTATGGCTACACCTTC.

The CDR3, as DNA: TGTGCCAGCAGCTTAGGGGGGGACTCCTACGAGCAGTACTTC. This codes for CASSLGGDSYEQYF. The rearrangement uses TRBV5-4 and TRBJ2-7, with D possibly matching TRBD2 (7 bases). CDR3 length equals 14 residues. Per the germline V gene, CDR1 is SGHNT and CDR2 is YYREEE (reference sequence). Trimming left V 2 bases short and J 0 bases short, with 9 bases between. The full variable domain, with the rest looked up from reference TRBV5-4 and TRBJ2-7, is ETGVTQSPTHLIKTRGQQVTLRCSSQSGHNTVSWYQQALGQGPQFIFQYYREEENGRGNFPPRFSGLQFPNYSSELNVNALELDDSALYLCASSLGGDSYEQYFGPGTRLTVT.

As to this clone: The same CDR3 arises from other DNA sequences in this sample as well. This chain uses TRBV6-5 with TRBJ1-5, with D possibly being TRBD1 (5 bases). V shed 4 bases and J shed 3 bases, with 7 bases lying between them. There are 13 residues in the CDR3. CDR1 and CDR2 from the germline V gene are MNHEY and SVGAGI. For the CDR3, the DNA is TGTGCCAGCAGTTGGGGGTACAATCAGCCCCAGCATTTT. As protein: CASSWGYNQPQHF.

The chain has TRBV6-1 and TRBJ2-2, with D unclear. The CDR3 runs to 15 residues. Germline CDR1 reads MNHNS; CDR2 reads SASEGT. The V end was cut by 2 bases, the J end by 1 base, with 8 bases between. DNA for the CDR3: TGTGCCAGCAGTGAAACCTGGTGGAACACCGGGGAGCTGTTTTTT. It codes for CASSETWWNTGELFF.